These T cell receptor beta chains were read from a single sample in a study of blood T cell repertoires in COVID-19. Assay: immunoSEQ multiplex PCR; the TCRdb copy retains only in-frame clones and omits some. The sample lists around 26,000 clones, approximately 66% seen once, with 6% to 9.5% in the top ten. Specimen: peripheral blood. The receptors were sampled from a man between 60 and 75 years old with active or convalescent COVID-19. CDR3s include the opening cysteine and the closing phenylalanine or tryptophan. A D gene is named only where the DNA matches it firmly. The size of a clone is reported for some rows only, either as once, few or many, or as a class for expanded clones.

>few|TRBJ2-1|TRBV5-4|TRBD2
CASSADSGRGNEQFF
TGTGCCAGCAGCGCTGATAGCGGGAGGGGCAATGAGCAGTTCTTC
>-|TRBJ1-4|TRBV5-1|-
CASSLSNPGGGEKLFF
TGCGCCAGCAGCTTGTCTAACCCGGGAGGGGGTGAAAAACTGTTTTTT
>-|TRBJ2-4|TRBV5-1|TRBD2
CASSPGLAGVAKNIQYF
TGCGCCAGCAGCCCGGGACTAGCGGGCGTGGCCAAAAACATTCAGTACTTC
>-|TRBJ1-2|TRBV5-1|-
CASSFAKGMDGYTF
TGCGCCAGCAGCTTTGCCAAGGGGATGGATGGCTACACCTTC
>once|TRBJ1-2|TRBV10-1|TRBD1
CASSRTGNYGYTF
TGCGCCAGCAGTCGGACAGGGAACTATGGCTACACCTTC
>few|TRBJ2-7|TRBV15|-
CATSRAGRGPPYEQYF
TGTGCCACCAGCAGAGCCGGGAGGGGGCCCCCCTACGAGCAGTACTTC
>-|TRBJ2-7|TRBV13|TRBD2
CASSFTSGFYEQYF
TGTGCCAGCAGTTTTACTAGCGGGTTCTACGAGCAGTACTTC
>-|TRBJ1-6|TRBV24-1|-
CATKKDGSSYNSPLHF
TGTGCCACCAAGAAAGACGGGAGCTCCTATAATTCACCCCTCCACTTT
>-|TRBJ1-1|TRBV28|-
CASSSGTLNTEAFF
TGTGCCAGCAGTTCCGGGACACTTAACACTGAAGCTTTCTTT
>medium-sized|TRBJ1-6|TRBV7-6|TRBD1
CASSSLAGGASYNSPLHF
TGTGCCAGCAGCTCGCTGGCAGGGGGCGCCTCCTATAATTCACCCCTCCACTTT
>-|TRBJ2-2|TRBV7-8|-
CATKGVERVKVTGELFF
TGTGCCACGAAGGGGGTAGAGAGGGTTAAAGTCACCGGGGAGCTGTTTTTT
>-|TRBJ2-1|TRBV2|-
CASSEARRDEQFF
TGTGCCAGCAGTGAAGCGCGTCGGGATGAGCAGTTCTTC
>-|TRBJ1-2|TRBV19|-
CASSSGLRLDGYTF
TGTGCCAGTAGTTCGGGACTGCGACTTGATGGCTACACCTTC
>-|TRBJ2-3|TRBV10-3|-
CAISEEGRLTDTQYF
TGTGCCATCAGTGAGGAGGGCCGTCTCACAGATACGCAGTATTTT
>-|TRBJ2-1|TRBV30|TRBD2
CAWSKIPGLAGAPGNEQFF
TGTGCCTGGAGCAAAATACCGGGACTAGCGGGAGCCCCGGGGAATGAGCAGTTCTTC
>-|TRBJ2-5|TRBV7-2|TRBD2
CASSLGSGGVRKTQYF
TGTGCCAGCAGCTTAGGCAGCGGGGGGGTTCGGAAGACCCAGTACTTC
>-|TRBJ2-5|TRBV6-6|-
CASSPGGPQETQYF
TGTGCCAGCAGCCCAGGGGGGCCACAAGAGACCCAGTACTTC
>medium-sized|TRBJ2-3|TRBV6-1|TRBD2
CASSETSGGADTQYF
TGTGCCAGCAGTGAAACTAGCGGGGGGGCCGATACGCAGTATTTT
>-|TRBJ2-1|TRBV3-1/TRBV3-2|-
CASSFNNEQFF
TGTGCCAGCAGCTTCAACAATGAGCAGTTCTTC
>-|TRBJ2-5|TRBV7-8|-
CASSRGFAGTQYF
TGTGCCAGCAGCCGAGGGTTTGCCGGGACCCAGTACTTC
>-|TRBJ2-3|TRBV5-1|TRBD1
CASSPALDRQGSDF
TGCGCCAGCAGCCCCGCATTGGACAGGCAAGGCTCGGATTTT
>-|TRBJ2-1|TRBV2|-
CASSEARYNEQFF
TGTGCCAGCAGTGAAGCGCGGTACAATGAGCAGTTCTTC
>-|TRBJ1-2|TRBV11-2|-
CASRQGLHYGYTF
TGTGCCAGCAGGCAGGGGCTCCACTATGGCTACACCTTC
>few|TRBJ1-3|TRBV11-2|-
CASSVYSSGNTIYF
TGTGCCAGCAGCGTATATTCCTCTGGAAACACCATATATTTT
>-|TRBJ1-5|TRBV5-8|TRBD1
CASSATGTQPQHF
TGTGCCAGCAGCGCGACAGGGACCCAGCCCCAGCATTTT
>once|TRBJ2-3|TRBV7-3|TRBD2
CASSFRAGGQDTQYF
TGTGCCAGCAGCTTTAGAGCGGGGGGGCAAGATACGCAGTATTTT
>-|TRBJ2-3|TRBV9|TRBD1
CASSVGTGTSDTQYF
TGTGCCAGCAGCGTAGGGACAGGGACGTCAGATACGCAGTATTTT
>few|TRBJ1-5|TRBV7-8|-
CASSSRRISWPQHF
TGTGCCAGCAGCTCTCGAAGGATTAGCTGGCCCCAGCATTTT
>-|TRBJ2-3|TRBV11-2|TRBD2
CASSLGTSGTHTQYF
TGTGCCAGCAGCTTAGGGACTAGCGGCACGCATACGCAGTATTTT
>-|TRBJ2-1|TRBV7-6|TRBD1
CASSLIRDRGWNEQFF
TGTGCCAGCAGCTTAATCCGGGACAGGGGGTGGAATGAGCAGTTCTTC
>-|TRBJ1-1|TRBV12-5|TRBD1
CASGFMLRTGRGDTEAFF
TGTGCTAGTGGTTTTATGCTCCGGACAGGAAGGGGGGACACTGAAGCTTTCTTT
>few|TRBJ2-7|TRBV5-1|-
CASSLVEYEQYF
TGCGCCAGCAGCTTGGTTGAGTACGAGCAGTACTTC
>-|TRBJ1-2|TRBV18|TRBD1
CASSPLGQGGYTF
TGTGCCAGCTCACCGCTGGGACAGGGTGGCTACACCTTC
>-|TRBJ2-5|TRBV10-3|-
CAISESVPGGKTQYF
TGTGCCATCAGTGAGTCAGTTCCAGGCGGGAAGACCCAGTACTTC
>-|TRBJ2-7|TRBV6-5|-
CASSSTSGVFSGEQYF
TGTGCCAGCAGTTCAACCTCGGGAGTCTTCTCCGGCGAGCAGTACTTC
>few|TRBJ2-3|TRBV14|-
CASSQDLTGTDTQYF
TGTGCCAGCAGCCAAGACCTGACAGGCACAGATACGCAGTATTTT
>-|TRBJ2-3|TRBV9|-
CASSVAWADHTQYF
TGTGCCAGCAGCGTAGCATGGGCAGACCATACGCAGTATTTT
>-|TRBJ1-4|TRBV6-5|-
CASSYQSGRVNEKLFF
TGTGCCAGCAGTTACCAATCTGGCAGGGTTAATGAAAAACTGTTTTTT
>few|TRBJ2-2|TRBV7-3|-
CASAEGTLRTGELFF
TGTGCCAGCGCGGAGGGGACGCTACGCACCGGGGAGCTGTTTTTT
>-|TRBJ2-1|TRBV13|-
CASSLGYEQFF
TGTGCCAGCAGCTTAGGCTATGAGCAGTTCTTC
>-|TRBJ2-3|TRBV7-9|-
CASSTGSPPDTQYF
TGTGCCAGCAGCACCGGGTCGCCCCCAGATACGCAGTATTTT
>-|TRBJ2-4|TRBV29-1|TRBD2
CSVEGQGLGIQYF
TGCAGCGTTGAAGGGCAGGGACTAGGCATTCAGTACTTC
>-|TRBJ2-5|TRBV7-2|-
CASSSPAVAVEETQYF
TGTGCCAGCAGCTCCCCGGCGGTAGCGGTAGAAGAGACCCAGTACTTC
>-|TRBJ1-4|TRBV29-1|TRBD1
CSVDRGEQKLFF
TGCAGCGTGGACAGGGGGGAACAAAAACTGTTTTTT
>-|TRBJ1-2|TRBV6-5|-
CASSYGADYGYTF
TGTGCCAGCAGTTACGGGGCGGACTATGGCTACACCTTC